These T cell receptor beta chains were read from a single sample in a study of persistence of HIV-infected CD4 T cells. TCRdb's copy holds only in-frame clones and misses some; the assay was immunoSEQ multiplex PCR. The sample lists 25,000 to 35,000 clones, around 70% occurring once. The antigens for these receptors are not known. This specimen was CD4+ T cells sorted from PBMCs after approximately 19-hour stimulation, taken from a patient who received antiretroviral therapy. The receptors shown here come from an adult man with HIV who was CMV-seropositive. The CDR3 runs from the conserved cysteine through the conserved F or W. D genes are given only for firm matches. Not all rows give a size; the values are once, few, many and, for expanded clones, a class.

d_gene: TRBD2; v_gene: TRBV10-3; j_gene: TRBJ2-7; abundance: -; CDR3nt: TGTGCCATCAGTGAGTCGGGAGGGGCAAGCTCCTACGAGCAGTACTTC; CDR3aa: CAISESGGASSYEQYF
d_gene: -; v_gene: TRBV28; j_gene: TRBJ1-5; abundance: -; CDR3nt: TGTGCCAGCAGTCCACCCCGGGCGCTCAATCAGCCCCAGCATTTT; CDR3aa: CASSPPRALNQPQHF
d_gene: TRBD2; v_gene: TRBV9; j_gene: TRBJ2-3; abundance: -; CDR3nt: TGTGCCAGCAGCGTAGGCGCTAGCGGTACAGATACGCAGTATTTT; CDR3aa: CASSVGASGTDTQYF
d_gene: -; v_gene: TRBV5-5; j_gene: TRBJ1-1; abundance: -; CDR3nt: TGTGCCAGCAGCATCTCATGGGGCCGAGCACCGGAAGCTTTCTTT; CDR3aa: CASSISWGRAPEAFF
d_gene: -; v_gene: TRBV6-4; j_gene: TRBJ1-2; abundance: few; CDR3nt: TGTGCCAGCAGCGGAATCCCAGGGCTCGAGGGAGGCTACACCTTC; CDR3aa: CASSGIPGLEGGYTF
d_gene: -; v_gene: TRBV6-5; j_gene: TRBJ2-4; abundance: -; CDR3nt: TGTGCCAGCAGTTCCGCGGGACGGCTAAACATTCAGTACTTC; CDR3aa: CASSSAGRLNIQYF
d_gene: TRBD1; v_gene: TRBV6-1; j_gene: TRBJ2-1; abundance: -; CDR3nt: TGTGCCAGCGCCAGGTCTCCGGGACAGGGGACTGAGCAGTTCTTC; CDR3aa: CASARSPGQGTEQFF
d_gene: -; v_gene: TRBV15; j_gene: TRBJ2-4; abundance: once; CDR3nt: TGTGCCACCAGCAGCCTGCAGGTTTTTAAAAACATTCAGTACTTC; CDR3aa: CATSSLQVFKNIQYF
d_gene: -; v_gene: TRBV9; j_gene: TRBJ1-4; abundance: -; CDR3nt: TGTGCCAGCAGCCTTCGGACAGCCGCAACTAATGAAAAACTGTTTTTT; CDR3aa: CASSLRTAATNEKLFF
d_gene: -; v_gene: TRBV29-1; j_gene: TRBJ2-1; abundance: -; CDR3nt: TGCAGCGTTGAAGATGGAGACGGTAGGTTCTTC; CDR3aa: CSVEDGDGRFF
d_gene: -; v_gene: TRBV2; j_gene: TRBJ2-7; abundance: -; CDR3nt: TGTGCCAGCAGTGTGGCCAGGGCGGGGGAGCAGTACTTC; CDR3aa: CASSVARAGEQYF
d_gene: -; v_gene: TRBV6-5; j_gene: TRBJ1-2; abundance: -; CDR3nt: TGTGCCAGCAGACCCGACAGACACTATGGCTACACCTTC; CDR3aa: CASRPDRHYGYTF
d_gene: TRBD1; v_gene: TRBV7-2; j_gene: TRBJ2-1; abundance: few; CDR3nt: TGTGCCAGCAGCTGGTCGGGACAGATAACAGAGCAGTTCTTC; CDR3aa: CASSWSGQITEQFF
d_gene: TRBD1; v_gene: TRBV18; j_gene: TRBJ2-1; abundance: -; CDR3nt: TGTGCCAGCTCACCACCGAGGGCCGGGACAGACTACAATGAGCAGTTCTTC; CDR3aa: CASSPPRAGTDYNEQFF
d_gene: TRBD1; v_gene: TRBV6-5; j_gene: TRBJ1-2; abundance: -; CDR3nt: TGTGCCAGCAGTTATCGGGACAGGGGATATGGCTACACCTTC; CDR3aa: CASSYRDRGYGYTF
d_gene: TRBD1; v_gene: TRBV7-7; j_gene: TRBJ2-7; abundance: -; CDR3nt: TGTGCCAGCAGCCAGGGACAGGGGGCCCACGAGCAGTACTTC; CDR3aa: CASSQGQGAHEQYF
d_gene: -; v_gene: TRBV7-9; j_gene: TRBJ1-5; abundance: -; CDR3nt: TGTGCCAGCAGCTTAACTGGAAACAATCAGCCCCAGCATTTT; CDR3aa: CASSLTGNNQPQHF
d_gene: -; v_gene: TRBV7-6; j_gene: TRBJ2-3; abundance: -; CDR3nt: TGTGCCAGCAGCCCGGGACCTCTGACGGCGGACACAGATACGCAGTATTTT; CDR3aa: CASSPGPLTADTDTQYF
d_gene: -; v_gene: TRBV4-1; j_gene: TRBJ1-2; abundance: -; CDR3nt: TGCGCCAGCAGCCAAGACAGGACGTTTGTTGCTAACTATGGCTACACCTTC; CDR3aa: CASSQDRTFVANYGYTF
d_gene: -; v_gene: TRBV28; j_gene: TRBJ1-6; abundance: -; CDR3nt: TGTGCCAGCGGATACCCGGGTAGGAATTCACCCCTCCACTTT; CDR3aa: CASGYPGRNSPLHF
d_gene: -; v_gene: TRBV9; j_gene: TRBJ2-1; abundance: -; CDR3nt: TGTGCCAGCAGCGTAGACCAGGGCTCCTACAATGAGCAGTTCTTC; CDR3aa: CASSVDQGSYNEQFF
d_gene: -; v_gene: TRBV4-1; j_gene: TRBJ2-1; abundance: -; CDR3nt: TGCGCCAGCAGCCCCTCCCCCAGGGAGGCAAGCCCTTACAATGAGCAGTTCTTC; CDR3aa: CASSPSPREASPYNEQFF
d_gene: -; v_gene: TRBV6-6; j_gene: TRBJ2-2; abundance: -; CDR3nt: TGTGCCAGCAGTTACACGCAGGGGACCGGGGAGCTGTTTTTT; CDR3aa: CASSYTQGTGELFF
d_gene: -; v_gene: TRBV19; j_gene: TRBJ1-5; abundance: -; CDR3nt: TGTGCCAGTAGTATAGTTGGGGAGCAGCCCCAGCATTTT; CDR3aa: CASSIVGEQPQHF
d_gene: -; v_gene: TRBV5-3; j_gene: TRBJ1-6; abundance: -; CDR3nt: TGTGCCAGAAGCTTGAATGAATATCGCAAAGCCTATAATTCACCCCTCCACTTT; CDR3aa: CARSLNEYRKAYNSPLHF
d_gene: -; v_gene: TRBV10-3; j_gene: TRBJ1-6; abundance: few; CDR3nt: TGTGGTTCCCTCAGCAGCTCCTATAATTCACCCCTCCACTTT; CDR3aa: CGSLSSSYNSPLHF
d_gene: TRBD1; v_gene: TRBV5-1; j_gene: TRBJ2-1; abundance: -; CDR3nt: TGCGCCAGCAGCTTGGCGACAGGGCCGAACAATGAGCAGTTCTTC; CDR3aa: CASSLATGPNNEQFF
d_gene: -; v_gene: TRBV6-5; j_gene: TRBJ2-2; abundance: -; CDR3nt: TGTGCCAGCAGTTTCCAAGGGGGTTCCACCGGGGAGCTGTTTTTT; CDR3aa: CASSFQGGSTGELFF
d_gene: -; v_gene: TRBV5-1; j_gene: TRBJ2-3; abundance: -; CDR3nt: TGCGCCGCCAGCCCTGGAACTCGCACAGATACGCAGTATTTT; CDR3aa: CAASPGTRTDTQYF
d_gene: -; v_gene: TRBV5-1; j_gene: TRBJ1-1; abundance: -; CDR3nt: TGCGCCAGCAGCTTTACCAGGGGAGGGGACACTGAAGCTTTCTTT; CDR3aa: CASSFTRGGDTEAFF
d_gene: TRBD1; v_gene: TRBV4-2; j_gene: TRBJ2-1; abundance: -; CDR3nt: TGTGCCAGCAGCCAAGATAGAGGGGGCGCCTACAATGAGCAGTTCTTC; CDR3aa: CASSQDRGGAYNEQFF
d_gene: TRBD1; v_gene: TRBV7-9; j_gene: TRBJ2-1; abundance: -; CDR3nt: TGTGCCAGCAGCCACGGGACAGGGGGGGTTAATGAGCAGTTCTTC; CDR3aa: CASSHGTGGVNEQFF
d_gene: TRBD1; v_gene: TRBV27; j_gene: TRBJ1-4; abundance: -; CDR3nt: TGTGCCAGCAGTTTCGGGACAGGGGGTTATAAAAAACTGTTTTTT; CDR3aa: CASSFGTGGYKKLFF
d_gene: TRBD2; v_gene: TRBV4-1; j_gene: TRBJ2-3; abundance: -; CDR3nt: TGCGCCAGCAGCCAGACCTCAGCGGGGTTGAAAGATACGCAGTATTTT; CDR3aa: CASSQTSAGLKDTQYF
d_gene: -; v_gene: TRBV6-6; j_gene: TRBJ2-7; abundance: -; CDR3nt: TGTGCCAGCAGGAGGGATTACGAGCAGTACTTC; CDR3aa: CASRRDYEQYF
d_gene: TRBD1; v_gene: TRBV7-8; j_gene: TRBJ1-2; abundance: once; CDR3nt: TGTGCCAGCAGCCCCGGACAGGCCAGTCATGGCTACACCTTC; CDR3aa: CASSPGQASHGYTF
d_gene: TRBD1; v_gene: TRBV2; j_gene: TRBJ1-1; abundance: -; CDR3nt: TGTGCCAGCAGCTTCGGACAGGGGGCGATTGAAGCTTTCTTT; CDR3aa: CASSFGQGAIEAFF
d_gene: -; v_gene: TRBV2; j_gene: TRBJ2-2; abundance: -; CDR3nt: TGTGCCAGCAGTCCCCGGGACATCACCGGGGAGCTGTTTTTT; CDR3aa: CASSPRDITGELFF
d_gene: -; v_gene: TRBV2; j_gene: TRBJ1-1; abundance: -; CDR3nt: TGTGCCAGCAGTGAAGGGGCCCGGTCAGACACTGAAGCTTTCTTT; CDR3aa: CASSEGARSDTEAFF
d_gene: TRBD1; v_gene: TRBV12-5; j_gene: TRBJ2-7; abundance: -; CDR3nt: TGTGCTAGTGGACTAAGACCAGGGGGCCCCCTCTACGAGCAGTACTTC; CDR3aa: CASGLRPGGPLYEQYF
d_gene: -; v_gene: TRBV19; j_gene: TRBJ1-1; abundance: -; CDR3nt: TGTGCCAGTAGTAGCCCGGGCGGGGCAGGCACTGAAGCTTTCTTT; CDR3aa: CASSSPGGAGTEAFF
d_gene: -; v_gene: TRBV10-2; j_gene: TRBJ1-2; abundance: -; CDR3nt: TGCGCCAGCTTCCAAGCGGGGAACGGCTACACCTTC; CDR3aa: CASFQAGNGYTF
d_gene: -; v_gene: TRBV10-3; j_gene: TRBJ1-1; abundance: -; CDR3nt: TGTGCCATCAGTGAGTTGGGAAACACTGAAGCTTTCTTT; CDR3aa: CAISELGNTEAFF
d_gene: -; v_gene: TRBV5-1; j_gene: TRBJ1-2; abundance: -; CDR3nt: TGCGCCAGCAGCTTGGACACGGGGGGTGGCGGCTACACCTTC; CDR3aa: CASSLDTGGGGYTF
d_gene: -; v_gene: TRBV28; j_gene: TRBJ1-1; abundance: -; CDR3nt: TGTGCCAGCAGTTTACAACAGGGTTCGAACACTGAAGCTTTCTTT; CDR3aa: CASSLQQGSNTEAFF
d_gene: -; v_gene: TRBV6-1; j_gene: TRBJ2-3; abundance: once; CDR3nt: TGTGCCAGCAGTGGGCCGGGACGGAGGGCAACCACAGATACGCAGTATTTT; CDR3aa: CASSGPGRRATTDTQYF
d_gene: -; v_gene: TRBV28; j_gene: TRBJ1-1; abundance: -; CDR3nt: TGTGCCAGCAGGCTACAGGGAGAGGCTTTCTTT; CDR3aa: CASRLQGEAFF